These 28 T cell receptor beta chains came from one sample sequenced in a study of patients and donors after allogeneic stem cell transplantation. TCRdb re-called the RT-PCR reads with MiXCR, one entry per CDR3 protein. The table lists hundreds of thousands of distinct CDR3 sequences, roughly 17% of them singletons. The sample comprised blood, either unsorted or a sorted T cell fraction (not recorded which). The receptors originated from a human donor who was either an allogeneic HSCT recipient or a stem cell or donor lymphocyte infusion donor (not recorded which). It is not recorded whose cells these are; they may come from a transplant donor.

The chain combines TRBV12-5 with TRBJ2-7; TRBD1 might be the D (5 bases). The CDR3 spans 13 residues. CDR1 and CDR2 (germline): LGHNT, FRNRAP. The V and J ends lost 3 bases and 1 base respectively, with 7 bases between them. The CDR3 is CASGLDRSYEQYF. In DNA, the CDR3 is TGTGCTAGTGGTTTAGACAGATCCTACGAGCAGTACTTC. The complete variable domain, with remaining parts taken from reference TRBV12-5 and TRBJ2-7, reads DARVTQTPRHKVTEMGQEVTMRCQPILGHNTVFWYRQTMMQGLELLAYFRNRAPLDDSGMPKDRFSAEMPDATLATLKIQPSEPRDSAVYFCASGLDRSYEQYFGPGTRLTVT.

This chain uses TRBV6-6 with TRBJ2-1; D uncertain. With 2 bases removed from V and 9 bases from J, the gap between germline ends came to 11 bases. The CDR3 contains 13 residues. Germline loops: CDR1 MNHNY, CDR2 SVGAGI (reference sequence). In DNA form, the CDR3 reads TGTGCCAGCAGTTACGTTAAGACGGCTGAGCAGTTCTTC. Translated: CASSYVKTAEQFF.

This chain connects TRBV10-3 to TRBJ2-2; tentatively, D is TRBD1 (7 bases). V was shortened by 11 bases and J by 8 bases, with 21 bases between the two germline ends. Germline V gene lookup returns CDR1 ENHRY and CDR2 SYGVKD. This CDR3 is built from 14 residues. The CDR3 loop reads CASGGQLKGGELFF. DNA of the CDR3: TGTGCCTCCGGGGGACAGCTGAAGGGTGGGGAGCTGTTTTTT.

The chain joins TRBV15 to TRBJ2-7; no definite D call. V lost 4 bases to trimming and J lost 2 bases, with 12 bases between them. The CDR3 has 14 residues. CDR1 and CDR2 (germline): LNHNV, YYDKDF (reference sequence). CDR3 residues: CATSNGRLPYEQYF. For the CDR3, the DNA is TGTGCCACCAGCAATGGACGTCTACCCTACGAGCAGTACTTC.

This clonotype was observed many times. This chain joins TRBV24-1 and TRBJ2-5; D possibly matches TRBD1 or TRBD2 (5 bases each). V gave up 4 bases and J gave up 2 bases, with 13 bases separating them. The CDR3 is made up of 15 amino acids. The germline V gene has CDR1 KGHDR and CDR2 SFDVKD. CDR3 bases: TGTGCCACCAGTGAGACGGGACGGGTACAAGAGACCCAGTACTTC. Translating gives CATSETGRVQETQYF.

The chain uses TRBV4-1 and TRBJ2-3; 12 positions match TRBD2. Germline V gene sequence: CDR1 MGHRA, CDR2 YSYEKL. The V gene end was trimmed by 2 bases and the J gene end by 4 bases; junction bases not matched to a gene: 19. This CDR3 contains 21 residues. The CDR3 region is CASSQPRSRLAGVGNSDTQYF. For the CDR3, the DNA is TGCGCCAGCAGCCAACCAAGATCGAGACTAGCGGGAGTGGGGAACTCAGATACGCAGTATTTT.

The V call is TRBV7-8, the J call TRBJ2-5, with D perhaps TRBD2 (6 bases). This CDR3 region has 15 residues. Germline V gene lookup returns CDR1 SGHVS and CDR2 FQNEAQ. V lost 1 base and J lost 5, with 14 bases in between. The CDR3 nucleotides read TGTGCCAGCAGCTTAGACGGGAGCACGCCGGAGACCCAGTACTTC. Protein product: CASSLDGSTPETQYF.

The rearrangement joins TRBV7-2 to TRBJ1-6; D not resolved. There are 14 residues in the CDR3. Germline-derived CDR1 and CDR2 are SGHTA and FQGNSA. V lost 6 bases to trimming and J lost 9 bases, with 15 bases between them. In DNA form, the CDR3 reads TGTGCCAGCAGGCCTGGTACTAGTGGTTCACCCCTCCACTTT. The encoded protein is CASRPGTSGSPLHF.

This clonotype was counted a few times. The chain couples TRBV21-1 to TRBJ1-4; TRBD1 is the table's D call, not checked against the DNA. TRBV21-1 constitutes a pseudogene. The CDR3 consists of 15 residues. The chain's CDR3 is CASSMSGEANEKLFF. CDR3 DNA sequence: TGTGCCAGCAGCATGTCAGGGGAGGCTAATGAAAAACTGTTTTTT.

As regards this clonotype: This clone may be a read error of a much larger clone one base away. The chain recombines TRBV4-3 with TRBJ1-1; D unclear. The germline V gene encodes CDR1 LGHNA and CDR2 YSLEER. Deletions cut 1 base from V and 1 base from J, with 4 bases between. The CDR3 sequence is 13 residues long. CDR3 nucleotide sequence: TGCGCCAGCAGCCAAGTGGGGAACACTGAAGCTTTCTTT. Translated, it gives CASSQVGNTEAFF.

The chain recombines TRBV11-2 with TRBJ1-1; TRBD1 might be the D (6 bases). Germline-derived CDR1 and CDR2 are SGHAT and FQNNGV. V lost 5 bases and J lost 11, with 18 bases in between. CDR3 length: 13 amino acids. The CDR3 here is CASSPQGPSPAFF. The CDR3 DNA follows: TGTGCCAGCAGCCCCCAGGGGCCAAGTCCGGCTTTCTTT.

This clonotype was detected a few times. The chain has TRBV7-2 and TRBJ2-4; D gene unclear. CDR1 and CDR2 (germline): SGHTA, FQGNSA. V lost 5 bases, J lost 8 bases, and 13 bases lay in between. The CDR3 has 13 residues. The CDR3 DNA reads TGTGCCAGCAGCCCCCAGTCAGGATACATTCAGTACTTC. Translated, it gives CASSPQSGYIQYF. Full variable domain (missing parts from reference TRBV7-2 and TRBJ2-4): GAGVSQSPSNKVTEKGKDVELRCDPISGHTALYWYRQSLGQGLEFLIYFQGNSAPDKSGLPSDRFSAERTGGSVSTLTIQRTQQEDSAVYLCASSPQSGYIQYFGAGTRLSVL.

This clonotype has more than one count but fewer than ten. The chain is built from TRBV18 and TRBJ2-1; D tentatively fits TRBD1 or TRBD2 (5 bases each). V was shortened by 1 base and J by 13 bases, with 14 bases between the two germline ends. Germline V lookup: CDR1 KGHSH, CDR2 LQKENI. The CDR3 is 13 amino acids. The CDR3, as DNA: TGTGCCAGCTCACCACAACGGGGCCCCCCCCAGTTCTTC. Encoded protein: CASSPQRGPPQFF. Using reference TRBV18 and TRBJ2-1 for the parts outside the CDR3, the full variable domain is NAGVMQNPRHLVRRRGQEARLRCSPMKGHSHVYWYRQLPEEGLKFMVYLQKENIIDESGMPKERFSAEFPKEGPSILRIQQVVRGDSAAYFCASSPQRGPPQFFGPGTRLTVL.

The CDR3: CAWSWTDLNYGYTF. The DNA for the CDR3 is TGTGCCTGGAGTTGGACAGATCTTAACTATGGCTACACCTTC. The V gene is TRBV30, the J gene TRBJ1-2, with TRBD1 as a possible D gene (6 bases). This CDR3 contains 14 residues. The germline V and J ends were trimmed by 2 bases and 1 base, with 11 bases remaining between them. The germline V gene has CDR1 GTSNPN and CDR2 SVGIG (reference sequence).

This clonotype has only a few counts. The CDR3 DNA reads as TGCAGTGCTAGCGCTCTAGCTTTGGAGACCCAGTACTTC. Translating gives CSASALALETQYF. This chain uses TRBV20-1 with TRBJ2-5, with D perhaps matching TRBD2 (5 bases). V dropped 3 bases and J dropped 5 bases, with 13 bases sitting between them. The V gene's germline CDR1 is DFQATT and CDR2 SNEGSKA (reference sequence). The CDR3 is 13 residues long.

The V gene is TRBV21-1, the J gene TRBJ2-3; the D call TRBD1 from the table was never checked on the DNA. TRBV21-1 is an annotated pseudogene. This CDR3 region has 16 residues. The CDR3 DNA reads TGTGCCAGCAGCCCCGGGGCTCCAAAAGACACAGATACGCAGTATTTT. Its translation: CASSPGAPKDTDTQYF.

This chain uses TRBV28 with TRBJ2-5, with a possible D match to TRBD2 (6 bases). Trimming shortened V by 7 bases and J by 5 bases, and 14 bases separated the two germline ends. Looked up from germline, CDR1 is MDHEN and CDR2 is SYDVKM. The CDR3 totals 13 residues. The CDR3 sequence is CASTSAGLETQYF. The DNA of the CDR3 is TGTGCCAGCACCTCAGCGGGTTTGGAGACCCAGTACTTC.

This clonotype occurred many times. This sequence joins TRBV12-3 or TRBV12-4 and TRBJ1-1, with no clear D. With 5 bases removed from V and 6 bases from J, the gap between germline ends came to 10 bases. The CDR3 extends over 12 amino acids. CDR3 region: CASSASHAEAFF. The CDR3 DNA sequence: TGTGCCAGCAGTGCTTCTCATGCTGAAGCTTTCTTT.

V gene TRBV15 combines with J gene TRBJ2-1, with a tentative D call TRBD1 (6 bases). Trimming removed 0 bases from V and 8 bases from J, with 17 bases in between. CDR1 is LNHNV and CDR2 is YYDKDF in the germline V gene (reference sequence). This CDR3 region has 16 residues. The CDR3 bases are TGTGCCACCAGCAGAGATCGAGGACAGATCTTCCATGAGCAGTTCTTC. It encodes CATSRDRGQIFHEQFF. The full variable domain, completed using reference TRBV15 and TRBJ2-1, is DAMVIQNPRYQVTQFGKPVTLSCSQTLNHNVMYWYQQKSSQAPKLLFHYYDKDFNNEADTPDNFQSRRPNTSFCFLDIRSPGLGDTAMYLCATSRDRGQIFHEQFFGPGTRLTVL.

The genes are TRBV7-2 and TRBJ2-3, with a possible D match to TRBD2 (6 bases). Germline V gives CDR1 SGHTA, CDR2 FQGNSA. The CDR3 is 11 amino acids. V was clipped by 11 bases and J by 4 bases, with 10 bases between them. CDR3 loop: CAGGAADTQYF. The CDR3 DNA sequence: TGTGCCGGAGGGGCGGCAGATACGCAGTATTTT.

This clonotype was seen more than once but under ten times. The chain uses TRBV20-1 and TRBJ1-2; D is unresolved. V was clipped by 0 bases and J by 2 bases, with 7 bases between them. Germline CDR1 reads DFQATT; CDR2 reads SNEGSKA (reference sequence). This CDR3 spans 13 amino acids. CDR3 bases: TGCAGTGCTAGAGAGCAAGGGAACTATGGCTACACCTTC. Its translation: CSAREQGNYGYTF.

This sequence joins TRBV6-1 and TRBJ2-3; 14 bases map to TRBD2. Germline CDR1 and CDR2: MNHNS and SASEGT. Unmatched junction bases numbered 13, after V lost 6 bases and J lost 5 bases. The CDR3 spans 18 residues. The CDR3 DNA is TGTGCCAGCAGCCAATGGGCCCGACTAGCGGGGGGGCGAGATACGCAGTATTTT. This sequence encodes CASSQWARLAGGRDTQYF.

In this sample, this clonotype turned up a few times. The V gene is TRBV5-1, the J gene TRBJ2-5, with a tentative D call TRBD2 (6 bases). The CDR3 spans 13 residues. Germline assignment: CDR1 SGHRS and CDR2 YFSETQ. V dropped 7 bases and J dropped 4 bases, with 14 bases sitting between them. CDR3 sequence: CASAGGEAETQYF. The DNA of the CDR3 is TGCGCCAGCGCCGGCGGGGAAGCAGAGACCCAGTACTTC.

The chain joins TRBV12-5 to TRBJ2-5; no definite D call. The germline V gene encodes CDR1 LGHNT and CDR2 FRNRAP. This CDR3 contains 15 residues. The V and J ends lost 7 bases and 5 bases respectively, with 20 bases between them. CDR3 residues: CASDNLVRSRETQYF. The CDR3 DNA is TGTGCTAGTGACAATCTAGTACGCAGTCGGGAGACCCAGTACTTC.

This clonotype was picked up one time. The J gene is TRBJ2-7, the V gene TRBV7-2; a possible D gene is TRBD1 (6 bases). Germline V gene lookup returns CDR1 SGHTA and CDR2 FQGNSA. V was cut by 5 bases and J by 6 bases, with 23 bases left in between. This CDR3 is built from 16 residues. The CDR3 nucleotides are TGTGCCAGCAGCACTACCGGGACAATCCTCCCCACCGAGCAGTACTTC. Protein: CASSTTGTILPTEQYF. The full variable domain, its missing parts supplied by reference TRBV7-2 and TRBJ2-7, is GAGVSQSPSNKVTEKGKDVELRCDPISGHTALYWYRQSLGQGLEFLIYFQGNSAPDKSGLPSDRFSAERTGGSVSTLTIQRTQQEDSAVYLCASSTTGTILPTEQYFGPGTRLTVT.

The table lists this clonotype with a few counts. CDR3 sequence reads: CSVEGGASEAFF. In DNA form, the CDR3 reads TGCAGCGTTGAGGGGGGGGCATCTGAAGCTTTCTTT. The chain uses TRBV29-1 and TRBJ1-1, with D possibly TRBD1 on 6 matching bases. CDR1 is SQVTM and CDR2 is ANQGSEA in the germline V gene. The CDR3 is 12 amino acids. Deletions cut 3 bases from V and 6 bases from J, with 11 bases between.

This clonotype was seen a handful of times. The rearrangement links TRBV10-3 to TRBJ2-1; D is possibly TRBD2 (6 bases). The CDR3 spans 14 residues. V dropped 4 bases and J dropped 3 bases, with 10 bases sitting between them. Germline assignment: CDR1 ENHRY and CDR2 SYGVKD. Here the CDR3 reads CAISVVADYNEQFF. The CDR3 DNA sequence: TGTGCCATCAGTGTAGTAGCGGACTACAATGAGCAGTTCTTC.

V is TRBV12-3 or TRBV12-4 and J is TRBJ1-5; possible D gene TRBD1, 5 bases. Trimming removed 3 bases at V and 2 bases at J, with 11 bases between. CDR3 size: 15 residues. The CDR3: CASSFLVGGNQPQHF. The CDR3 nucleotides read TGTGCCAGCAGTTTTCTGGTGGGGGGCAATCAGCCCCAGCATTTT.